This T cell receptor (beta chain) was profiled in a study of regulatory T cells in long-lasting Graves disease. Researchers made TCR beta libraries by using iRepertoire HTBI primers and running Arm-PCR on CDR3 regions. Via MiXCR, TCRdb re-called the multiplex PCR reads, giving one row per CDR3 protein. The sample records over 300,000 distinct CDR3 sequences, around a sixth being singletons. This CDR3 is built from 12 residues. Germline V lookup: CDR1 DFQATT, CDR2 SNEGSKA (reference sequence). The sample's time point: newly diagnosed GD, antithyroid drugs for less than 3 months. The authors made the TCR library using RNA they extracted from PBMCs. Notes on this clonotype: Its target is unknown. A read error may account for a junction end that differs from germline.

Study findings and constraints: Persistent cases favored TRBV28, TRBJ1-2 and TRBJ2-5.

The specimen was peripheral blood mononuclear cells (PBMCs), collected at new diagnosis, from a patient treated with antithyroid drugs. V is TRBV20-1 and J is TRBJ1-1; 8 nucleotides match TRBD1. The sequence derives from a female donor with Graves disease. The CDR3 sequence is CSARAGQGALNF. In nucleotides, the CDR3 is TGCAGTGCTAGGGCAGGACAGGGAGCACTTAACTTT.